The present TCR beta chain was sequenced within a study of T cell changes during pregnancy in multiple sclerosis. V lost 4 bases, J lost 3 bases, and 1 base stayed unmatched. The CDR3 sequence is 14 residues long. CDR1 is SGHTA, CDR2 FQGTGA, per germline. The data were produced by immunoSEQ multiplex PCR, yet TCRdb's version contains in-frame clones alone and is incomplete. The table lists some 120,000 clones, less than 97% of them singletons, with about 0.42% in the top ten. The V gene is TRBV7-3, the J gene TRBJ2-3, with 10 nucleotides matching TRBD1. The sequences come from peripheral blood, collected after pregnancy. The TCR sequence derives from a female donor with multiple sclerosis, enrolled in a pregnancy study. CDR3 bases: TGTGCCAGCAGCTCGGGACAGGGGACAGATACGCAGTATTTT. It yields the protein CASSSGQGTDTQYF.